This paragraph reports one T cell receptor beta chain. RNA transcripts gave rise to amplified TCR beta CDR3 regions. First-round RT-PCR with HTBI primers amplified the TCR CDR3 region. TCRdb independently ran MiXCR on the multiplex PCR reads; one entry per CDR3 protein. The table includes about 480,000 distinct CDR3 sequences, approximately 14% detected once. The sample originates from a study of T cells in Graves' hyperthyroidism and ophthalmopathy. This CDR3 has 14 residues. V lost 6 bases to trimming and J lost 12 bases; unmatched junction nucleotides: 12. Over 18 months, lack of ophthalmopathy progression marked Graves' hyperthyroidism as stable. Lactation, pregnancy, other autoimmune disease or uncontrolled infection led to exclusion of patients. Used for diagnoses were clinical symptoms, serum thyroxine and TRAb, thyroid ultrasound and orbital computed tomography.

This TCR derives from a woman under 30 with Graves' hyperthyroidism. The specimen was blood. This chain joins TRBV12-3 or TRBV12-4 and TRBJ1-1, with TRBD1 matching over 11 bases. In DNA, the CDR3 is TGTGCCAGCAGACTGACCGGGACAGGGGGTTCTCCTTTCTTT. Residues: CASRLTGTGGSPFF.